This T cell receptor (beta chain) originates from a study of regulatory T cells in long-lasting Graves disease. Whole-study context: Antithyroid drugs had been taken under 3 months by newly diagnosed Graves' patients.

CDR3 length: 13 residues. V was cut by 6 bases and J by 5 bases, with 13 bases left in between. This clonotype was observed many times. Time point described: newly diagnosed GD, antithyroid drugs for less than 3 months. Isolated PBMC RNA provided the starting material for the TCR library. Arm-PCR of CDR3 regions with iRepertoire HTBI primers generated TCR beta libraries. TCRdb itself ran the multiplex PCR reads through MiXCR, one entry per CDR3 protein. This sample yields 500,000 to 700,000 distinct CDR3 sequences, of which 16% are seen a single time; roughly 18% belongs to the top ten. These same data were also listed under a study on T cells in Graves' hyperthyroidism and ophthalmopathy.

This chain uses TRBV12-3 or TRBV12-4 with TRBJ1-2, with D unresolved. The sequencing here drew on peripheral blood mononuclear cells (PBMCs), taken at new diagnosis, from a patient treated with antithyroid drugs. This TCR was sampled from a woman in her twenties or thirties with Graves disease. The CDR3 is CASRAGHDYGYTF. The DNA for the CDR3 is TGTGCCAGCAGGGCTGGTCACGATTATGGCTACACCTTC.